This TCR beta chain comes out of a study of T cells in tumors after PD-1 blockade. Study as a whole: Daily vismodegib 150 mg continued in a subset of anti-PD-1-treated patients. Overall study findings and caveats: Peripheral recruitment is suggested, as some novel exhausted tumor clones were in pre-treatment blood.

In its sample, this clone was seen a few times. What it binds is not known. The CDR3 is made up of 14 amino acids. Germline loops: CDR1 MDHEN, CDR2 SYDVKM. J was trimmed by 5 bases and V by 7 bases; bases with no gene match: 5. Produced via immunoSEQ multiplex PCR; TCRdb's table is partial and in-frame only. The sample has roughly 9,300 clones; 55% to 75% are singletons. The sample consisted of tumor tissue, taken after anti-PD-1 treatment. The chain has TRBV28 and TRBJ1-5, with TRBD1 identical over 10 bases. This TCR came from a human donor with basal cell carcinoma. CDR3 residues: CASNGQGVYQPQHF. DNA of the CDR3: TGTGCCAGCAACGGACAGGGGGTTTATCAGCCCCAGCATTTT.